One and the same sample provided the 13 T cell receptor beta chains below, sequenced in a study of CD8 T cells in Susac syndrome. Random hexamers served to reverse transcribe roughly 0.5 to 1 ug RNA. TCRdb reanalysed the immunoSEQ multiplex PCR reads using MiXCR and keeps one entry per CDR3 protein. This table has around 130,000 distinct CDR3 sequences, around 94% appearing once. Material for sequencing was CD4+ T cells from PBMCs. The source is a human donor in good health.

In this sample, this clonotype turned up once. The chain is built from TRBV2 and TRBJ2-3; D remains unclear. V gave up 4 bases and J gave up 2 bases, with 10 bases separating them. This CDR3 comprises 14 residues. The germline V gene encodes CDR1 SNHLY and CDR2 FYNNEI. The CDR3 nucleotides read TGTGCCAGCAGTGGGGTCCTACACACAGATACGCAGTATTTT. It encodes CASSGVLHTDTQYF. Variable domain in full (rest from reference TRBV2 and TRBJ2-3): EPEVTQTPSHQVTQMGQEVILRCVPISNHLYFYWYRQILGQKVEFLVSFYNNEISEKSEIFDDQFSVERPDGSNFTLKIRSTKLEDSAMYFCASSGVLHTDTQYFGPGTRLTVL.

The chain carries TRBV27 and TRBJ1-2, with a weak D call TRBD1 (6 bases). Trimming removed 5 bases from V and 0 bases from J, with 13 bases in between. The CDR3 totals 15 residues. Germline V gene data show CDR1 as MNHEY and CDR2 as SMNVEV (reference sequence). The CDR3 DNA reads TGTGCCAGCAGTACACAACAGGGAGCTAACTATGGCTACACCTTC. It codes for CASSTQQGANYGYTF.

V usage is TRBV3-1 and J usage is TRBJ2-7; D not resolved. The germline V and J ends were trimmed by 3 bases and 0 bases, with 9 bases remaining between them. The CDR3 length is 14 residues. Germline V gives CDR1 LGHDT, CDR2 YNNKEL (reference sequence). DNA for the CDR3: TGTGCCAGCAGCCACACAGAAAGCTCCTACGAGCAGTACTTC. It is translated as CASSHTESSYEQYF.

The chain's CDR3 is CASSVDRGIYEQYF. DNA for the CDR3: TGTGCCAGCAGCGTTGACAGGGGCATTTACGAGCAGTACTTC. J is TRBJ2-7 and V is TRBV2; TRBD1 agrees at 8 bases. Germline CDR1 SNHLY, CDR2 FYNNEI. The CDR3 length is 14 residues. V lost 6 bases to trimming and J lost 4 bases; unmatched junction nucleotides: 8.

This rearrangement joins TRBV3-1 to TRBJ1-5; 7 bases agree with TRBD1. CDR1 LGHDT and CDR2 YNNKEL come from the germline V gene (reference sequence). Germline trimming cut 2 bases from V and 6 bases from J; bases unmatched to any gene: 7. CDR3 length equals 15 residues. The CDR3 spells CASSQLTGIGQPQHF. The CDR3, as DNA: TGTGCCAGCAGCCAATTGACAGGGATAGGTCAGCCCCAGCATTTT.

V gene TRBV11-2 combines with J gene TRBJ2-1; tentative D call: TRBD2 (5 bases). Germline loops: CDR1 SGHAT, CDR2 FQNNGV. This CDR3 is built from 11 residues. V was trimmed by 5 bases and J by 9 bases, leaving 8 bases between them. The CDR3 coding sequence is TGTGCCAGCAGCCGGGGTGGTGAGCAGTTCTTC. Amino acid sequence: CASSRGGEQFF.

This clonotype showed up just a few times. The chain employs TRBV19 and TRBJ2-3; D remains ambiguous. The V gene lost 3 bases and the J gene lost 0 bases, with 1 base spanning the gap. CDR1 is LNHDA and CDR2 is SQIVND in the germline V gene (reference sequence). This CDR3 is built from 12 residues. The CDR3 here is CASSISTDTQYF. The DNA for the CDR3 is TGTGCCAGTAGTATTAGCACAGATACGCAGTATTTT.

This clonotype was seen more than once but under ten times. The V call is TRBV5-4, the J call TRBJ2-5; 7 bases align to TRBD1. CDR3 length: 13 residues. CDR1 and CDR2 (germline): SGHNT, YYREEE (reference sequence). J was trimmed by 3 bases and V by 4 bases; bases with no gene match: 3. DNA of the CDR3: TGTGCCAGCAGCCGCCAGGGGGAAGAGACCCAGTACTTC. Its protein is CASSRQGEETQYF.

The genes are TRBV7-3 and TRBJ2-5, with D perhaps TRBD1 (6 bases). The CDR3 is 16 amino acids. V lost 2 bases and J lost 9, with 22 bases in between. CDR1 SGHTA and CDR2 FQGTGA come from the germline V gene. This chain's CDR3 is CASSLQVGAGAKAQYF. In DNA form, the CDR3 reads TGTGCCAGCAGCTTACAAGTGGGGGCTGGGGCAAAGGCCCAGTACTTC.

The rearrangement uses TRBV11-3 and TRBJ1-2, with 7 bases identical to TRBD1. Germline CDR1 reads SGHNT; CDR2 reads YENEEA. There are 16 residues in the CDR3. Trimming removed 1 base from V and 1 base from J; junction bases left unmatched: 6. The chain's CDR3 is CASSLGEGQHNYGYTF. CDR3 DNA: TGTGCCAGCAGCTTAGGGGAGGGACAGCATAACTATGGCTACACCTTC.

V and J are TRBV19 and TRBJ1-1; D remains ambiguous. Germline-derived CDR1 and CDR2 are LNHDA and SQIVND (reference sequence). Trimming removed 3 bases at V and 4 bases at J, with 12 bases between. The CDR3 is 14 residues long. CDR3: CASSIDGRATEAFF. The CDR3, as DNA: TGTGCCAGTAGTATCGACGGGCGGGCCACTGAAGCTTTCTTT.

The J gene is TRBJ1-2, the V gene TRBV7-9; D unclear. CDR1 and CDR2 (germline): SEHNR, FQNEAQ (reference sequence). Trimming took off 6 bases at V and 4 bases at J, with 9 bases between the two ends. The CDR3 length is 12 residues. As DNA, the CDR3 is TGTGCCAGCAGTACGGACGGCTATGGCTACACCTTC. Translation gives CASSTDGYGYTF.

V gene TRBV2 combines with J gene TRBJ2-7; tentative D call: TRBD2 (5 bases). The CDR3 totals 12 residues. Deletions cut 7 bases from V and 0 bases from J, with 7 bases between. Germline-derived CDR1 and CDR2 are SNHLY and FYNNEI. The CDR3 nucleotides read TGTGCCAGCATAGCGAACTCCTACGAGCAGTACTTC. It codes for CASIANSYEQYF.